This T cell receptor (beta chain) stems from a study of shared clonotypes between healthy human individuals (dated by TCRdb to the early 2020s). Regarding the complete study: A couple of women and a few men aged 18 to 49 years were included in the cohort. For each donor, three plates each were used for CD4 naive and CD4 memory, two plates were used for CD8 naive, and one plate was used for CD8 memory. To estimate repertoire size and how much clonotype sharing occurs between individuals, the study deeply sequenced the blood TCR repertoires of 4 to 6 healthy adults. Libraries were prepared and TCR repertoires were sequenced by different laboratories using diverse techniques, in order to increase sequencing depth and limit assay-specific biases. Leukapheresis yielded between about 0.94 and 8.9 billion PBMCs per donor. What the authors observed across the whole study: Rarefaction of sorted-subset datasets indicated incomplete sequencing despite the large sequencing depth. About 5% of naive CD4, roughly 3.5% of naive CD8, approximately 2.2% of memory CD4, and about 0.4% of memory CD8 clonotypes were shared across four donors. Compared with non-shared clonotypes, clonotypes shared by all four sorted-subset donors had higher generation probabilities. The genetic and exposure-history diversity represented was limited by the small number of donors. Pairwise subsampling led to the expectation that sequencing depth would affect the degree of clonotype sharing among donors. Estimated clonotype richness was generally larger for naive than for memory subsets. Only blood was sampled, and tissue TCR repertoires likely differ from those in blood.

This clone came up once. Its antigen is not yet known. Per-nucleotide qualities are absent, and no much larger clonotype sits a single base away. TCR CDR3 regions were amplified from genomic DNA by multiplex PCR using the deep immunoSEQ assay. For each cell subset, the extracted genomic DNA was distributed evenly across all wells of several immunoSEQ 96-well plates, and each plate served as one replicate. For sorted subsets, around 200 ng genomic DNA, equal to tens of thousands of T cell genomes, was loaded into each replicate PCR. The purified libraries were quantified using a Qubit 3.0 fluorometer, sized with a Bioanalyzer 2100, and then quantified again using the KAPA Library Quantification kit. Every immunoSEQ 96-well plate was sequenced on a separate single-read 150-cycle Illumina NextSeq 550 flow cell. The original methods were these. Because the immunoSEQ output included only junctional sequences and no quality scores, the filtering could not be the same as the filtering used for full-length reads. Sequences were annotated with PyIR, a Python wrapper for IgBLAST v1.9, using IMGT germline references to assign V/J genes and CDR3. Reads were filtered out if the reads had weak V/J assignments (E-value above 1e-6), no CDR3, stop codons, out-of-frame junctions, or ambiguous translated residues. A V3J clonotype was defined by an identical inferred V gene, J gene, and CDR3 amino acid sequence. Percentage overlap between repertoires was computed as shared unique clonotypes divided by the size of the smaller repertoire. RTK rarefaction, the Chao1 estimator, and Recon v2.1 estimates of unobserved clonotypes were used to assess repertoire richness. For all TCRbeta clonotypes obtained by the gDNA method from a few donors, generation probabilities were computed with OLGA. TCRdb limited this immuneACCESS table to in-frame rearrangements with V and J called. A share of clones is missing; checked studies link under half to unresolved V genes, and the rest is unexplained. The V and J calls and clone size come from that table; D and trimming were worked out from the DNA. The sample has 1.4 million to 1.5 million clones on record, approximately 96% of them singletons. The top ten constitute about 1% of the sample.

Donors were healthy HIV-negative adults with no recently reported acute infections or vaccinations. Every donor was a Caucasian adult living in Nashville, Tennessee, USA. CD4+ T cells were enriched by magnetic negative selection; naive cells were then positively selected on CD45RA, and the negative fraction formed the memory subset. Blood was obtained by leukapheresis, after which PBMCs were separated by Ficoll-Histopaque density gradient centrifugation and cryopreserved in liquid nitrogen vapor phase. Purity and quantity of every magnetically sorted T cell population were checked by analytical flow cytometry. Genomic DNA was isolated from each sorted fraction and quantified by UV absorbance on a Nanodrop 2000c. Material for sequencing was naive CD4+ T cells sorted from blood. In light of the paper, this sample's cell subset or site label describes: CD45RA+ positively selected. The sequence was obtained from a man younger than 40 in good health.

The CDR3 sequence is CASSLRTLPGELFF. The DNA is as follows: TGTGCCAGCAGCCTTCGGACCCTGCCCGGGGAGCTGTTTTTT. This chain joins TRBV5-5 to TRBJ2-2; no D segment can be confidently identified. As encoded in the germline V gene (reference sequence), CDR1 is SGHKS while CDR2 is YYEKEE. The CDR3 covers 14 residues, taking in both the cysteine and the phenylalanine. The kept DNA is CDR3 alone, 42 bases in frame from the first base. V was cut back by 4 bases and J by 6 bases, leaving a gap of 13 bases between them.